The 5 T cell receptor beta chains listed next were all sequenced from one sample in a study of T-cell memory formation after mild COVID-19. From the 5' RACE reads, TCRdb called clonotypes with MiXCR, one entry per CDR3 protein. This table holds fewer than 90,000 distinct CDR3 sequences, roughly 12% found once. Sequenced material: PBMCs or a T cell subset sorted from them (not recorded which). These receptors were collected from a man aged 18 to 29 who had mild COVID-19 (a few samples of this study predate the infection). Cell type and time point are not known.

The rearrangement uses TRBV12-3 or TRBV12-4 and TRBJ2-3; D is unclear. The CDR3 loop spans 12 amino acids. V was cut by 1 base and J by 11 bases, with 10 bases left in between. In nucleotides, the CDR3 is TGTGCCAGCAGTTTAGGACTCTTCGGGCAGTATTTT. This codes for CASSLGLFGQYF.

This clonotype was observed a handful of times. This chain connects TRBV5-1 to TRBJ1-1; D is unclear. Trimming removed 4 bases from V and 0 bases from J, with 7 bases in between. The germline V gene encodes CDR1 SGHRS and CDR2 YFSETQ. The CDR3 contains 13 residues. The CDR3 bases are TGCGCCAGCAGCAGGGATCTGAACACTGAAGCTTTCTTT. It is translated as CASSRDLNTEAFF.

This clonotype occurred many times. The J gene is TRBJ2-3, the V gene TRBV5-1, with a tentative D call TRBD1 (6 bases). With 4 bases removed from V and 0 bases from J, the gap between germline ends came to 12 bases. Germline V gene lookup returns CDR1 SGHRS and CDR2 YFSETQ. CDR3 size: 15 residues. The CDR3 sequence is CASSEGQLSTDTQYF. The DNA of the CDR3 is TGCGCCAGCAGCGAGGGACAATTAAGCACAGATACGCAGTATTTT.

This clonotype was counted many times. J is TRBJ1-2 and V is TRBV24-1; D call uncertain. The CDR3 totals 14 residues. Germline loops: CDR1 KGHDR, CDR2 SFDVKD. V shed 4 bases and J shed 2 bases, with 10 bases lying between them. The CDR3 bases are TGTGCCACCAGTGAATCCGGCCGAAACTATGGCTACACCTTC. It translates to CATSESGRNYGYTF.

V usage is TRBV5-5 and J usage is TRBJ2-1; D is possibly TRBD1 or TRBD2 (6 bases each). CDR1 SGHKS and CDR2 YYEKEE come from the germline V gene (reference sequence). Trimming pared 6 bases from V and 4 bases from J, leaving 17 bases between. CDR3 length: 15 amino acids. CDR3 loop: CASTKGGLGYNEQFF. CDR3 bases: TGTGCCAGCACCAAGGGGGGCCTAGGATACAATGAGCAGTTCTTC. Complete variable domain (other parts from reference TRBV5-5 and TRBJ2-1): DAGVTQSPTHLIKTRGQQVTLRCSPISGHKSVSWYQQVLGQGPQFIFQYYEKEERGRGNFPDRFSARQFPNYSSELNVNALLLGDSALYLCASTKGGLGYNEQFFGPGTRLTVL.